The text below deals with one TCR beta chain. The data stem from a study of cytomegalovirus exposure and HLA in healthy donors. This PCR relied on a set of 60 Vbeta primers and 13 Jbeta primers. The repertoire was sequenced with immunoSEQ multiplex PCR; TCRdb's copy has only in-frame clones and lacks some. The data show about 170,000 clones, about four fifths seen once. Sequencing used PBMCs. The TCR comes from a male donor in good health and CMV-seronegative.

The CDR3 DNA reads TGCAGCGTTGTAGAGGGTGGACAGGGTAGCAATCAGCCCCAGCATTTT. It codes for CSVVEGGQGSNQPQHF. The chain combines TRBV29-1 with TRBJ1-5; TRBD1 agrees at 8 bases. This CDR3 spans 16 amino acids. Trimming at V came to 4 bases and at J to 0 bases, leaving 8 bases not matched to a gene. Germline CDR1 SQVTM, CDR2 ANQGSEA. The full variable domain, rest sourced from reference TRBV29-1 and TRBJ1-5, is SAVISQKPSRDICQRGTSLTIQCQVDSQVTMMFWYRQQPGQSLTLIATANQGSEATYESGFVIDKFPISRPNLTFSTLTVSNMSPEDSSIYLCSVVEGGQGSNQPQHFGDGTRLSIL.